This TCR beta chain was sequenced for a study of blood T cell repertoires in COVID-19. Sequenced by immunoSEQ multiplex PCR; TCRdb stores in-frame clones only, minus some. The profile covers 200,000 or so clones, with more than 80% appearing a single time and more than 3% taken by the ten largest. Recruits, aged roughly 18 to 95 years, lived in 24 US areas. The sample comprised PBMCs or T cells enriched from blood (not recorded which). The source of this sequence is a woman in her late teens or twenties in a cohort exposed to, infected with or recovered from COVID-19 (not recorded which).

The CDR3 region is CASSLLPAGQSYEQYF. The CDR3 DNA reads TGCGCCAGCAGCCTGTTGCCCGCGGGACAGTCCTACGAGCAGTACTTC. The chain recombines TRBV5-1 with TRBJ2-7; a possible D gene is TRBD1 (7 bases). Germline V gene sequence: CDR1 SGHRS, CDR2 YFSETQ. The CDR3 is 16 amino acids. V gave up 4 bases and J gave up 1 base, with 18 bases separating them. The full variable domain, completed using reference TRBV5-1 and TRBJ2-7, is KAGVTQTPRYLIKTRGQQVTLSCSPISGHRSVSWYQQTPGQGLQFLFEYFSETQRNKGNFPGRFSGRQFSNSRSEMNVSTLELGDSALYLCASSLLPAGQSYEQYFGPGTRLTVT.